The 32 T cell receptor beta chains in this list originate from one sample, sequenced in a study of T cell responses to AZD1222 COVID-19 vaccine. Clones were sequenced by immunoSEQ multiplex PCR, and TCRdb holds only the in-frame ones, with some missing. The sample shows nearly 55,000 clones, 80% to 90% of them seen only once. Here the sequenced sample was peripheral blood, taken 28 days after the second AZD1222 dose. All receptors come from an adult who received the AZD1222 COVID-19 vaccine.

V and J are TRBV7-2 and TRBJ2-2; D may correspond to TRBD1 or TRBD2 (5 bases each). Germline CDR1 is SGHTA and CDR2 is FQGNSA. The CDR3 totals 14 residues. Trimming removed 4 bases at V and 1 base at J, with 7 bases between. The DNA for the CDR3 is TGTGCCAGCAGCTCGGGACGGAACACCGGGGAGCTGTTTTTT. This encodes CASSSGRNTGELFF.

This rearrangement joins TRBV5-1 to TRBJ2-1; TRBD2 matches at 10 bases. Germline V gives CDR1 SGHRS, CDR2 YFSETQ. The CDR3 contains 15 residues. V trimming: 0 bases; J trimming: 4 bases; junction bases outside the gene matches: 1. CDR3 sequence reads: CASSLGAGGYNEQFF. The CDR3 DNA follows: TGCGCCAGCAGCTTGGGAGCGGGAGGGTACAATGAGCAGTTCTTC.

The J gene is TRBJ1-1, the V gene TRBV5-4; 9 bases line up with TRBD1. The CDR3 contains 14 residues. V gave up 4 bases and J gave up 5 bases; unmatched junction bases: 6. From germline, CDR1 is SGHNT and CDR2 YYREEE (reference sequence). CDR3 DNA: TGTGCCAGCAGCCCACAGGGGGCGCAGACTGAAGCTTTCTTT. The encoded protein is CASSPQGAQTEAFF.

The gene calls are TRBV19 and TRBJ1-1, with a weak D call TRBD1 (6 bases). The CDR3 contains 14 residues. Germline V gene sequence: CDR1 LNHDA, CDR2 SQIVND (reference sequence). The V and J ends lost 4 bases and 1 base respectively, with 10 bases between them. The CDR3 nucleotides read TGTGCCAGTAGTAGGACAGCCCAGAACACTGAAGCTTTCTTT. The encoded protein is CASSRTAQNTEAFF.

V usage is TRBV5-4 and J usage is TRBJ2-5; 7 nucleotides match TRBD1. V was pared by 4 bases and J by 0 bases, with 9 bases of the junction left unmatched. The germline CDR1 and CDR2 sequences are SGHNT and YYREEE (reference sequence). CDR3 length: 16 residues. CDR3 amino acids: CASSPTGTEYQETQYF. CDR3 coding DNA: TGTGCCAGCAGCCCGACCGGGACAGAGTACCAAGAGACCCAGTACTTC.

The V and J genes are TRBV5-3 and TRBJ2-1, with TRBD2 matching over 14 bases. TRBV5-3 counts as an open reading frame of uncertain function. With V trimmed by 0 bases and J by 8 bases, 1 base remained unmatched. This CDR3 is 15 amino acids long. The CDR3 loop reads CARSLGLAGGDEQFF. The CDR3 DNA reads as TGTGCCAGAAGCTTGGGACTAGCGGGAGGGGATGAGCAGTTCTTC.

This chain links TRBV28 with TRBJ2-3, with TRBD2 matching over 8 bases. The CDR3 contains 15 residues. V was clipped by 4 bases and J by 4 bases; unmatched bases: 7. Germline CDR1 reads MDHEN; CDR2 reads SYDVKM. In DNA, the CDR3 is TGTGCCAGCAGTTCGAGCGGGAGTGGTTCAGATACGCAGTATTTT. Residues: CASSSSGSGSDTQYF.

This chain links TRBV5-1 with TRBJ1-3; D is unclear. Germline values: CDR1 SGHRS, CDR2 YFSETQ. This CDR3 contains 16 residues. With 0 bases removed from V and 3 bases from J, the gap between germline ends came to 13 bases. CDR3 residues: CASSLAGAERGNTIYF. The CDR3 nucleotides are TGCGCCAGCAGCTTGGCGGGCGCCGAGCGTGGAAACACCATATATTTT.

The chain couples TRBV19 to TRBJ1-1, with D possibly TRBD1 on 5 matching bases. This CDR3 contains 15 residues. The V gene's germline CDR1 is LNHDA and CDR2 SQIVND (reference sequence). Trimming removed 9 bases from V and 12 bases from J, with 29 bases in between. CDR3 sequence reads: CASITLGTPGGGTFF. CDR3 nucleotide sequence: TGTGCCAGCATAACACTCGGGACCCCCGGAGGTGGGACTTTCTTT.

This chain uses TRBV29-1 with TRBJ2-1; 8 bases align to TRBD2. V trimming: 7 bases; J trimming: 9 bases; junction bases outside the gene matches: 8. CDR1 and CDR2 (germline): SQVTM, ANQGSEA. This CDR3 is 12 amino acids long. This CDR3 is CSGTAAGVEQFF. DNA of the CDR3: TGCAGCGGGACAGCAGCGGGAGTTGAGCAGTTCTTC.

This clone came up once. J is TRBJ1-2 and V is TRBV28; TRBD1 matches at 9 bases. CDR1 and CDR2 from the germline V gene are MDHEN and SYDVKM. The CDR3 consists of 15 residues. The trim removed 6 bases at V and 4 bases at J, leaving 9 bases unmatched. The CDR3 coding sequence is TGTGCCAGCAGCCAGCCCGGGACAGGGCTCTATGGCTACACCTTC. This codes for CASSQPGTGLYGYTF.

The chain employs TRBV7-7 and TRBJ1-1; unclear D gene. Germline CDR1 is SSHAT and CDR2 is FNYEAQ (reference sequence). Trimming stripped 1 base from V and 4 bases from J, with 7 bases between. The CDR3 has 13 amino acids. CDR3 amino acids: CASSLGSGTEAFF. CDR3 coding DNA: TGTGCCAGCAGCTTAGGGTCAGGCACTGAAGCTTTCTTT. The entire variable domain, with the rest obtained from reference TRBV7-7 and TRBJ1-1, is as follows: GAGVSQSPRYKVTKRGQDVTLRCDPISSHATLYWYQQALGQGPEFLTYFNYEAQPDKSGLPSDRFSAERPEGSISTLTIQRTEQRDSAMYRCASSLGSGTEAFFGQGTRLTVV.

The V gene is TRBV29-1, the J gene TRBJ1-1, with 9 positions matching TRBD1. CDR3 length equals 11 residues. From germline, CDR1 is SQVTM and CDR2 ANQGSEA. Unmatched junction bases numbered 2, after V lost 5 bases and J lost 7 bases. The CDR3 protein is CSVRDRVEAFF. The CDR3, as DNA: TGCAGCGTTAGGGACAGGGTTGAAGCTTTCTTT.

For the CDR3, the DNA is TGTGCCAGCAGCTCAACAAGCGACACTGAAGCTTTCTTT. Translating it yields CASSSTSDTEAFF. The V call is TRBV7-9, the J call TRBJ1-1; D gene ambiguous. Germline assignment: CDR1 SEHNR and CDR2 FQNEAQ (reference sequence). This CDR3 spans 13 amino acids. Trimming pared 4 bases from V and 3 bases from J, leaving 9 bases between. Complete variable domain (other parts from reference TRBV7-9 and TRBJ1-1): DTGVSQNPRHKITKRGQNVTFRCDPISEHNRLYWYRQTLGQGPEFLTYFQNEAQLEKSRLLSDRFSAERPKGSFSTLEIQRTEQGDSAMYLCASSSTSDTEAFFGQGTRLTVV.

DNA for the CDR3: TGTGCCAGCAGCAGCGGGACTAGCGGGAGTGTCGGTTTAGAGACCCAGTACTTC. Encoded protein: CASSSGTSGSVGLETQYF. V usage is TRBV5-5 and J usage is TRBJ2-5; 14 bases agree with TRBD2. The germline V gene encodes CDR1 SGHKS and CDR2 YYEKEE (reference sequence). The CDR3 spans 18 residues. Trimming cost V 4 bases and J 4 bases; bases outside gene matches: 12.

The sample holds a few counts of this clone. The chain links TRBV5-6 to TRBJ2-7, with D hard to call. Trimming pared 1 base from V and 7 bases from J, leaving 12 bases between. This CDR3 contains 13 residues. Per germline, CDR1 SGHDT and CDR2 YYEEEE. The CDR3 DNA is TGTGCCAGCAGCTTGCGCCAACCTCCAGAGCAGTACTTC. Amino acids: CASSLRQPPEQYF.

This rearrangement joins TRBV5-4 to TRBJ2-5, with TRBD2 matching over 8 bases. The CDR3 has 16 amino acids. Germline V gene sequence: CDR1 SGHNT, CDR2 YYREEE (reference sequence). V was clipped by 0 bases and J by 3 bases; unmatched bases: 7. In DNA, the CDR3 is TGTGCCAGCAGCTTGGAGGCGGGAGGCCTTAAAGAGACCCAGTACTTC. Amino acid sequence: CASSLEAGGLKETQYF.

This chain links TRBV29-1 with TRBJ1-1; a weak D match, TRBD1 (5 bases). Trimming stripped 8 bases from V and 1 base from J, with 11 bases between. The CDR3 has 12 amino acids. In germline, CDR1 is SQVTM, CDR2 ANQGSEA. The CDR3 bases are TGCAGCACCGGGGCTTGGAACACTGAAGCTTTCTTT. This translates into CSTGAWNTEAFF.

The chain combines TRBV5-1 with TRBJ1-4; 7 positions agree with TRBD1. Germline assignment: CDR1 SGHRS and CDR2 YFSETQ. This CDR3 has 15 residues. J lost 4 bases, V lost 1 base, and 4 bases had no gene match. The DNA for the CDR3 is TGCGCCAGCAGCTTGAATACAGGGGATAATGAAAAACTGTTTTTT. Translated: CASSLNTGDNEKLFF.

J is TRBJ1-2 and V is TRBV6-5, with D possibly matching TRBD1 (5 bases). Trimming pared 5 bases from V and 0 bases from J, leaving 13 bases between. The CDR3 sequence is 15 residues long. CDR1 is MNHEY, CDR2 SVGAGI, per germline. The CDR3 DNA reads as TGTGCCAGCAGTCAGGACACCTCAGCTAACTATGGCTACACCTTC. It is translated as CASSQDTSANYGYTF.

The CDR3 region is CASSFGGANYGYTF. The CDR3, as DNA: TGTGCCAGCAGCTTCGGGGGTGCCAACTATGGCTACACCTTC. The chain is built from TRBV5-4 and TRBJ1-2, with a possible D match to TRBD1 (5 bases). Trimming cost V 2 bases and J 2 bases, with 10 bases left between them. The CDR3 is made up of 14 amino acids. Germline CDR1 is SGHNT and CDR2 is YYREEE (reference sequence).

The chain recombines TRBV3-1 (or the pseudogene TRBV3-2) with TRBJ1-2; TRBD1 matches 10 bases. This CDR3 contains 16 residues. Germline V CDR1 and CDR2: LGHDT, YNNKEL (reference sequence). Trimming at V came to 3 bases and at J to 2 bases, leaving 6 bases not matched to a gene. CDR3 nucleotides: TGTGCCAGCAGCCAGACTAAGACAGGGGGCAACTATGGCTACACCTTC. Its translation is CASSQTKTGGNYGYTF.

The chain carries TRBV28 and TRBJ1-2; a possible D gene is TRBD1 (6 bases). CDR1 MDHEN and CDR2 SYDVKM come from the germline V gene. The CDR3 loop spans 13 amino acids. With 5 bases removed from V and 1 base from J, the gap between germline ends came to 8 bases. The CDR3 here is CASSAGHNYGYTF. CDR3 DNA sequence: TGTGCCAGCAGTGCGGGACATAACTATGGCTACACCTTC.

The chain links TRBV7-4 to TRBJ1-6; D possibly corresponds to TRBD1 (5 bases). The CDR3 runs to 18 residues. Germline V lookup: CDR1 SGHVT, CDR2 SQSDAQ. Trimming pared 1 base from V and 8 bases from J, leaving 21 bases between. CDR3 region: CASSLESQDGSGDSPLHF. The CDR3 coding sequence is TGTGCCAGCAGCTTAGAGAGTCAGGACGGGTCGGGGGATTCACCCCTCCACTTT.

Concerning this clone itself: An end of the junction differs from the germline gene, which may be a read error. The chain recombines TRBV7-7 with TRBJ1-3, with D unresolved. The CDR3 contains 13 residues. Germline assignment: CDR1 SSHAT and CDR2 FNYEAQ (reference sequence). CDR3 loop: CASSFTEGNTIYF. DNA for the CDR3: TGTGCTAGCAGCTTCACTGAGGGAAACACCATATATTTT.

The rearrangement uses TRBV6-6 and TRBJ1-1; no clear D. The length of the CDR3 is 10 residues. V was shortened by 6 bases and J by 5 bases, with 4 bases between the two germline ends. Germline V gives CDR1 MNHNY, CDR2 SVGAGI (reference sequence). CDR3 in DNA: TGTGCCAGCAGGGGGACTGAAGCTTTCTTT. Amino acid sequence: CASRGTEAFF.

The chain links TRBV6-5 to TRBJ2-7; 8 bases map to TRBD1. The CDR3 sequence is 16 residues long. Trimming removed 0 bases from V and 4 bases from J; junction bases left unmatched: 8. The germline V gene encodes CDR1 MNHEY and CDR2 SVGAGI. CDR3 sequence reads: CASSYSSSGGEYEQYF. In DNA, the CDR3 is TGTGCCAGCAGTTACTCGAGTTCAGGGGGCGAGTACGAGCAGTACTTC.

This clone was seen just once. The chain links TRBV11-3 to TRBJ2-7, with 9 bases lining up with TRBD2. The germline V gene encodes CDR1 SGHNT and CDR2 YENEEA. V shed 9 bases and J 1 base; nucleotides not matched to a gene: 1. The length of the CDR3 is 12 residues. As DNA, the CDR3 is TGTGCCAGTAGCGGGAGATCCTACGAGCAGTACTTC. Protein product: CASSGRSYEQYF.

The J gene is TRBJ2-1, the V gene TRBV5-1; TRBD2 might be the D (5 bases). V was clipped by 7 bases and J by 0 bases, with 17 bases between them. There are 16 residues in the CDR3. In germline, CDR1 is SGHRS, CDR2 YFSETQ. The CDR3 here is CASGPGSYLSYNEQFF. CDR3 nucleotide sequence: TGCGCCAGCGGGCCGGGGTCCTACCTCTCCTACAATGAGCAGTTCTTC.

This chain joins TRBV5-4 and TRBJ2-7, with D possibly matching TRBD2 (7 bases). The germline gives CDR1 SGHNT, CDR2 YYREEE (reference sequence). Trimming removed 2 bases from V and 5 bases from J, with 11 bases in between. The CDR3 length is 13 residues. Written as DNA, the CDR3 is TGTGCCAGCAGCTTCGCGGGGGCGCACGAGCAGTACTTC. Its protein product is CASSFAGAHEQYF.

This chain uses TRBV19 with TRBJ1-4; D unclear. The CDR3 extends over 16 amino acids. V was shortened by 5 bases and J by 7 bases, with 20 bases between the two germline ends. Germline CDR1 reads LNHDA; CDR2 reads SQIVND (reference sequence). CDR3: CASSQTGPHGGEKLFF. In DNA form, the CDR3 reads TGTGCCAGTAGTCAAACCGGGCCCCACGGCGGTGAAAAACTGTTTTTT. The whole variable domain, remainder taken from reference TRBV19 and TRBJ1-4, is DGGITQSPKYLFRKEGQNVTLSCEQNLNHDAMYWYRQDPGQGLRLIYYSQIVNDFQKGDIAEGYSVSREKKESFPLTVTSAQKNPTAFYLCASSQTGPHGGEKLFFGSGTQLSVL.

The chain recombines TRBV9 with TRBJ1-3, with D unresolved. The germline V and J ends were trimmed by 4 bases and 4 bases, with 15 bases remaining between them. Germline CDR1 SGDLS, CDR2 YYNGEE. CDR3 length: 15 residues. Here the CDR3 reads CASSPRLSVGNTIYF. The CDR3 region has the DNA TGTGCCAGCAGCCCCAGACTGTCCGTAGGAAACACCATATATTTT.